This T cell receptor beta chain originates from a study of T cell responses to AZD1222 COVID-19 vaccine. Clones were read by immunoSEQ multiplex PCR, and TCRdb kept only the in-frame ones, dropping some. The sample yields approximately 150,000 clones, 92% seen once. Points on this clone: Its antigen remains unidentified.

Study-wide findings and caveats: Vaccine-associated CD4 TCRs ranged over spike, dominating at 160-218 and 743-854. Repertoire sampling occurred only after the peak T cell response.

Germline V gene sequence: CDR1 SGHTA, CDR2 FQGNSA. The CDR3 is 15 amino acids. Trimming took 1 base from V and 3 from J, leaving 13 bases between them. The input for sequencing was peripheral blood, taken on day 0 of MenACWY control vaccination. This sequence originates from an adult in good health. The chain carries TRBV7-2 and TRBJ2-7; no reliable D call. The CDR3 reads CASSLVAGPRYEQYF. In nucleotides, the CDR3 is TGTGCCAGCAGCTTAGTGGCAGGACCCCGCTACGAGCAGTACTTC.